This T cell receptor (beta chain) was identified in a study of PD-1 blockade in classical Hodgkin lymphoma (dated by TCRdb to 2018 to 2020). Background for the entire study: Nivolumab dosing was 3 mg/kg intravenously every 2 weeks, continuing until either disease progression or unacceptable toxicity. The study used TCR beta sequencing and CyTOF to define a peripheral blood immune signature of response to PD-1 blockade in classical Hodgkin lymphoma.

The full study reports these points: Baseline TCR diversity was reported to be lower in newly diagnosed patients than in healthy donors and to be lower still in relapsed/refractory patients. Baseline diversity similar to that of newly diagnosed patients was observed in trial patients achieving complete response, whereas significantly lower diversity was observed in partial responders and progressors. The study was restricted to a single clinical trial cohort, and the causes of repertoire differences, possibly disease activity or prior therapy, were left undefined. A significant rise by C4D1 was seen in CD4+ but not CD8+ TCR diversity (p=0.0027 vs p=0.16), with the rise being most apparent in complete responders (p=0.02). Lower diversity was seen in patients whose nivolumab began less than 1 year after ASCT, and these patients were left out of later analyses so that immune reconstitution would not confound the results.

Per the publication, the time point label means: cycle 2 day 1 (C2D1) of nivolumab. Every trial patient had relapsed following autologous stem cell transplantation, and prior brentuximab vedotin exposure was what differed among cohorts A, B and C. The trial cohort included around 56 patients with relapsed/refractory classical Hodgkin lymphoma, and each patient had a best overall response of complete response, partial response or progressive disease. In the multi-cohort phase II CheckMate 205 trial, trial patients received single-agent nivolumab. An independent review committee assessed best overall response using the 2007 International Working Group response criteria. Trial PBMCs were obtained immediately prior to nivolumab initiation (C1D1) and on therapy at cycle 2 day 1 and cycle 4 day 1. Peripheral blood was collected in 8 mL Vacutainer Cell Preparation Tubes, from which PBMCs were isolated by centrifugation and then cryopreserved.

Notes on this clone: The antigen it recognizes is unknown. No much larger clonotype is one base removed from it; base qualities were not supplied.

The germline V gene (reference sequence) supplies CDR1 MNHEY and CDR2 SMNVEV. The junction shows trimming of 4 bases on V and 3 bases on J, plus 4 bases between the germline ends. The CDR3 contains 12 residues, cysteine and phenylalanine counted. Only the CDR3 DNA is retained, 36 bases long and in frame from the first base. The Qiagen DNeasy kit was used to extract genomic DNA from unsorted PBMCs and from the negatively selected CD4+ and CD8+ fractions. Amplification of TCR beta CDR3 regions was done by immunoSEQ multiplex PCR with primers that anneal to V and J segments. A synthetic immune receptor repertoire was used to minimize amplification bias, and any residual bias was removed computationally once sequencing was done. On the authors' methods: Custom Python scripts were used to quantify repertoire diversity as the Shannon entropy index. Unsorted, CD4+ and CD8+ repertoires were examined separately, except in combined analyses, for which CD4+ and CD8+ sequences were merged in silico. Clonal expansion was defined as at least a 2-fold frequency increase after treatment relative to C1D1, with a pseudocount of 0.5 for undetected baseline clones. Clones with 0 or 1 copy at C1D1 were defined as singleton clones, while clones with 2 or more copies were defined as non-singleton clones. Clones expanded in unsorted samples were annotated as CD4+, CD8+ or unknown by matching protein sequences in sorted samples from the same patient. Wilcoxon tests on paired samples were used to test changes in diversity from C1D1 to C4D1. Held by TCRdb, this immuneACCESS table contains in-frame sequences only and omits some clones. Under half of the omission traces to an unresolved V gene where checked; the cause of the rest is unknown. The DNA gave D and trimming, while V, J and clone size come from that table. The sample table records roughly 81,000 clones; around 90% of these occur just once. The top ten clones comprise approximately 2.5% of the sample.

The sequencing used peripheral blood mononuclear cells (PBMCs), collected before the second cycle of nivolumab. This chain is built from TRBV27 and TRBJ1-5, with the D gene uncertain. This TCR came from a human donor with classical Hodgkin lymphoma. CDR3 sequence: CASSSVNQPQHF. The DNA sequence is TGTGCCAGCAGTTCGGTCAATCAGCCCCAGCATTTT.